The 25 T cell receptor beta chains below were found in one sample sequenced in a study of shared clonotypes between healthy human individuals. Only in-frame clones appear in the TCRdb table, and some are missing; sequencing was by immunoSEQ multiplex PCR. The data hold 950,000 to 1,200,000 clones, with approximately 77% observed a single time. The sequencing input was memory CD4+ T cells from PBMCs. Specified subset: CD45RA-negative fraction. The receptors originated from a man younger than 35 in good health. Some clones in this sample may be carry-over from other donors' samples.

The rearrangement links TRBV6-5 to TRBJ2-7, with D tentatively TRBD1 or TRBD2 (5 bases each). CDR3 length equals 11 residues. Trimming took off 7 bases at V and 7 bases at J, with 11 bases between the two ends. Germline-derived CDR1 and CDR2 are MNHEY and SVGAGI. The CDR3 nucleotides read TGTGCCAGCACAGGGACCCGGGAGCAGTACTTC. It encodes CASTGTREQYF.

This clone was counted only a few times. V usage is TRBV30 and J usage is TRBJ2-2, with TRBD1 identical over 10 bases. The length of the CDR3 is 15 residues. The germline V gene encodes CDR1 GTSNPN and CDR2 SVGIG (reference sequence). J lost 6 bases, V lost 3 bases, and 7 bases had no gene match. CDR3 residues: CAWRFGDRGPGELFF. The CDR3 DNA reads TGTGCCTGGAGATTTGGTGACAGGGGGCCCGGGGAGCTGTTTTTT.

As concerns this clone: The identical CDR3 is also encoded by other nucleotide sequences in the sample. V usage is TRBV4-1 and J usage is TRBJ1-4, with D perhaps matching TRBD1 (5 bases). The V and J ends lost 0 bases and 4 bases respectively, with 6 bases between them. This CDR3 is 14 amino acids long. The germline V gene encodes CDR1 MGHRA and CDR2 YSYEKL. The CDR3 nucleotides read TGCGCCAGCAGCCAAGAGGGACTTAATGAAAAACTGTTTTTT. This sequence encodes CASSQEGLNEKLFF.

The count of this clone is one. The genes are TRBV6-1 and TRBJ2-1; TRBD2 matches at 12 bases. J gave up 8 bases and V 10 bases, and 9 bases lay outside the gene matches. Per the germline V gene, CDR1 is MNHNS and CDR2 is SASEGT. CDR3 length: 14 amino acids. The CDR3 DNA reads TGTGCCACCGCACCGACTAGCGGGAGCTATGAGCAGTTCTTC. As protein: CATAPTSGSYEQFF.

The V gene is TRBV30, the J gene TRBJ2-2; 9 bases agree with TRBD2. This CDR3 has 13 residues. From germline, CDR1 is GTSNPN and CDR2 SVGIG (reference sequence). CDR3 residues: CASRGRVTGELFF. Here the CDR3 DNA reads TGTGCTTCCCGCGGGAGGGTTACCGGGGAGCTGTTTTTT. Combining the CDR3 with reference TRBV30 and TRBJ2-2 gives the whole variable domain SQTIHQWPATLVQPVGSPLSLECTVEGTSNPNLYWYRQAAGRGLQLLFYSVGIGQISSEVPQNLSASRPQDRQFILSSKKLLLSDSGFYLCASRGRVTGELFFGEGSRLTVL.

This sequence joins TRBV5-4 and TRBJ2-3; D is ambiguous. V was cut by 1 base and J by 1 base, with 13 bases left in between. CDR1 and CDR2 from the germline V gene are SGHNT and YYREEE (reference sequence). CDR3 length equals 16 residues. The CDR3 region has the DNA TGTGCCAGCAGCTTGATTCTCTCCTCAGGCACAGATACGCAGTATTTT. Amino acids: CASSLILSSGTDTQYF.

A word on this clone: The germline gene is not matched at one end of the junction; a read error may be the cause. At the DNA level, this CDR3 is encoded by other sequences in the same sample as well. The gene calls are TRBV7-3 and TRBJ2-1; 13 bases fit TRBD2. The germline CDR1 and CDR2 sequences are SGHTA and FQGTGA. The CDR3 covers 15 residues. CDR3: CASSPGLAGADEQFF. CDR3 DNA: TGCGCCAGCAGTCCCGGACTAGCGGGAGCCGATGAGCAGTTCTTC.

The rearrangement uses TRBV11-2 and TRBJ2-7, with D tentatively TRBD2 (5 bases). The V gene's germline CDR1 is SGHAT and CDR2 FQNNGV. The CDR3 length is 15 residues. V lost 5 bases to trimming and J lost 2 bases, with 16 bases between them. The CDR3 region is CASSPGSVPTYEQYF. The CDR3 region has the DNA TGTGCCAGCAGCCCGGGGAGTGTTCCGACCTACGAGCAGTACTTC.

This clone came up a few times. The rearrangement uses TRBV27 and TRBJ1-4, with a possible D match to TRBD1 (5 bases). V shed 4 bases and J shed 0 bases, with 9 bases lying between them. Germline lookup yields CDR1 MNHEY and CDR2 SMNVEV (reference sequence). The CDR3 length is 15 residues. The CDR3 region has the DNA TGTGCCAGCAGTTCGGCGGGGGCAACTAATGAAAAACTGTTTTTT. It codes for CASSSAGATNEKLFF. Complete variable domain (other parts from reference TRBV27 and TRBJ1-4): EAQVTQNPRYLITVTGKKLTVTCSQNMNHEYMSWYRQDPGLGLRQIYYSMNVEVTDKGDVPEGYKVSRKEKRNFPLILESPSPNQTSLYFCASSSAGATNEKLFFGSGTQLSVL.

This clone was seen just once. This rearrangement joins TRBV28 to TRBJ2-1, with 7 bases fitting TRBD2. The CDR3 spans 13 residues. CDR1 and CDR2 (germline): MDHEN, SYDVKM. V trimming: 10 bases; J trimming: 12 bases; junction bases outside the gene matches: 15. The CDR3 loop is CATNKIAGGPQFF. CDR3 nucleotides: TGTGCCACCAACAAAATAGCGGGTGGGCCGCAGTTCTTC.

The CDR3 DNA reads TGTGCCAGCAGCGCGTCGCGGGTCGACTATGGCTACACCTTC. It yields the protein CASSASRVDYGYTF. This chain links TRBV5-4 with TRBJ1-2, with unresolved D. Germline V gene sequence: CDR1 SGHNT, CDR2 YYREEE (reference sequence). The CDR3 runs 14 residues. V lost 4 bases and J lost 3, with 13 bases in between. The complete variable domain, with remaining parts taken from reference TRBV5-4 and TRBJ1-2, reads ETGVTQSPTHLIKTRGQQVTLRCSSQSGHNTVSWYQQALGQGPQFIFQYYREEENGRGNFPPRFSGLQFPNYSSELNVNALELDDSALYLCASSASRVDYGYTFGSGTRLTVV.

V is TRBV28 and J is TRBJ2-1; the match to TRBD2 covers 10 bases. Looked up from germline, CDR1 is MDHEN and CDR2 is SYDVKM. V lost 0 bases, J lost 6 bases, and 5 bases stayed unmatched. The CDR3 totals 16 residues. DNA for the CDR3: TGTGCCAGCAGTTTATGGGCTAGCGGGAGAGTCAATGAGCAGTTCTTC. Translation gives CASSLWASGRVNEQFF.

The chain uses TRBV30 and TRBJ1-6; TRBD1 is a possible D gene (6 bases). Trimming took 1 base from V and 12 from J, leaving 10 bases between them. Germline values: CDR1 GTSNPN, CDR2 SVGIG (reference sequence). The CDR3 is 12 amino acids. For the CDR3, the DNA is TGTGCCTGGAGTGGGGAGGGGGAACCCCTCCACTTT. Its translation: CAWSGEGEPLHF.

On this clone itself: Other nucleotide sequences in the sample specify the same CDR3. The chain combines TRBV11-3 with TRBJ2-2, with D unclear. The CDR3 spans 13 residues. V was trimmed by 3 bases and J by 6 bases, leaving 8 bases between them. The V gene's germline CDR1 is SGHNT and CDR2 YENEEA. CDR3 sequence reads: CASSLGAAGELFF. CDR3 coding DNA: TGTGCCAGCAGCTTGGGTGCCGCCGGGGAGCTGTTTTTT. Together with reference TRBV11-3 and TRBJ2-2, the CDR3 gives the full variable domain: EAGVVQSPRYKIIEKKQPVAFWCNPISGHNTLYWYLQNLGQGPELLIRYENEEAVDDSQLPKDRFSAERLKGVDSTLKIQPAELGDSAVYLCASSLGAAGELFFGEGSRLTVL.

Worth noting for this clone: The sample has other DNA sequences that encode this CDR3 too. The rearrangement joins TRBV7-9 to TRBJ2-6; D is uncertain. V shed 5 bases and J shed 0 bases, with 11 bases lying between them. The CDR3 is made up of 16 amino acids. Germline V gives CDR1 SEHNR, CDR2 FQNEAQ (reference sequence). The CDR3 coding sequence is TGTGCCAGCAGCCCCGGACGGTCCTCTGGGGCCAACGTCCTGACTTTC. Translated, it gives CASSPGRSSGANVLTF.

The rearrangement links TRBV6-1 to TRBJ1-3; no clear D gene. Deletions cut 3 bases from V and 0 bases from J, with 12 bases between. Germline V gene lookup returns CDR1 MNHNS and CDR2 SASEGT. This CDR3 has 16 residues. The CDR3 DNA reads as TGTGCCAGCAGTGAGGCGGGAGCCAACTCTGGAAACACCATATATTTT. Translated, it gives CASSEAGANSGNTIYF.

This clone has just a few counts. V usage is TRBV2 and J usage is TRBJ2-5; D not resolved. The V end was cut by 2 bases, the J end by 5 bases, with 12 bases between. This CDR3 has 14 residues. Germline lookup yields CDR1 SNHLY and CDR2 FYNNEI. CDR3 region: CASSEMQVLETQYF. CDR3 bases: TGTGCCAGCAGTGAAATGCAGGTCCTGGAGACCCAGTACTTC.

To note about this clone: The sample has other DNA sequences that encode this CDR3 too. The chain uses TRBV4-3 and TRBJ2-3, with D possibly being TRBD2 (6 bases). The V end was cut by 0 bases, the J end by 4 bases, with 11 bases between. The CDR3 spans 15 residues. Per germline, CDR1 LGHNA and CDR2 YSLEER. The CDR3 DNA sequence: TGCGCCAGCAGCCAAGATCGCCCGGGGGCAGATACGCAGTATTTT. It encodes CASSQDRPGADTQYF.

This chain connects TRBV18 to TRBJ2-5; D is undetermined. The CDR3 loop spans 16 amino acids. V lost 2 bases and J lost 2, with 15 bases in between. The V gene's germline CDR1 is KGHSH and CDR2 LQKENI. The CDR3 sequence is CASSPGSWRIQETQYF. The CDR3 DNA follows: TGTGCCAGCTCACCAGGGTCATGGCGGATACAAGAGACCCAGTACTTC. Full variable domain (remainder filled in from reference TRBV18 and TRBJ2-5): NAGVMQNPRHLVRRRGQEARLRCSPMKGHSHVYWYRQLPEEGLKFMVYLQKENIIDESGMPKERFSAEFPKEGPSILRIQQVVRGDSAAYFCASSPGSWRIQETQYFGPGTRLLVL.

The chain couples TRBV6-5 to TRBJ1-1; no reliable D call. Germline V gene lookup returns CDR1 MNHEY and CDR2 SVGAGI. The CDR3 contains 13 residues. The V and J ends lost 6 bases and 10 bases respectively, with 18 bases between them. DNA of the CDR3: TGTGCCAGCAGGCCGCCGTCGGGGATCGCAGCTTTCTTT. This codes for CASRPPSGIAAFF.

This chain joins TRBV6-5 and TRBJ2-7, with TRBD2 matching over 9 bases. Losses at the gene ends were 6 bases for V and 4 bases for J; bases not matched to a gene: 10. CDR3 length: 15 amino acids. Germline CDR1 is MNHEY and CDR2 is SVGAGI. CDR3 region: CASSPGGGALYEQYF. The CDR3, as DNA: TGTGCCAGCAGCCCCGGCGGGGGGGCACTTTACGAGCAGTACTTC.

V and J are TRBV7-6 and TRBJ2-3, with no clear D. The germline gives CDR1 SGHVS, CDR2 FNYEAQ. The CDR3 runs 12 residues. V was pared by 4 bases and J by 5 bases, with 7 bases between. The CDR3 loop reads CASSSDVDTQYF. The CDR3, as DNA: TGTGCCAGCAGCTCCGACGTAGATACGCAGTATTTT.

The chain recombines TRBV11-2 with TRBJ1-5; D is perhaps TRBD1 (6 bases). The length of the CDR3 is 17 residues. V dropped 4 bases and J dropped 9 bases, with 25 bases sitting between them. Germline CDR1 reads SGHAT; CDR2 reads FQNNGV. CDR3 sequence: CASSYRQEGDGKWPQHF. CDR3 nucleotides: TGTGCCAGCAGCTACCGACAGGAGGGGGATGGCAAATGGCCCCAGCATTTT.

This chain connects TRBV28 to TRBJ1-4, with D possibly TRBD1 on 5 matching bases. The CDR3 has 16 amino acids. The germline CDR1 and CDR2 sequences are MDHEN and SYDVKM. Trimming pared 0 bases from V and 8 bases from J, leaving 16 bases between. The CDR3 bases are TGTGCCAGCAGTTTATGGCGGACGGGGGTAAAAGAAAAACTGTTTTTT. The encoded protein is CASSLWRTGVKEKLFF.

Concerning this clone itself: This is likely a read error, given that the CDR3 carries no conserved phenylalanine or tryptophan at its end. The DNA is omitted, as the CDR3 cannot be located on it reliably, and the CDR3 follows TCRdb's listing. This chain connects TRBV20-1 to TRBJ2-7; the table names TRBD1, a call not compared with the DNA. The CDR3 length is 11 residues, termini included. The germline V gene has CDR1 DFQATT and CDR2 SNEGSKA (reference sequence). The CDR3 loop is CSAAGTGPPLL.